This TCR delta chain is from a study of γδ T cells in repeated Plasmodium falciparum infection (dated by TCRdb to about 2021). With respect to the entire study: In the natural-infection arm, Malian children exposed to intense seasonal malaria transmission were enrolled and compared against age and gender matched Australian children. The study looked at how repeated Plasmodium falciparum infection shapes the human gammadelta T cell repertoire, using both natural infection in Mali and controlled human malaria infection. Malian gammadelta TCR repertoires were analysed cross-sectionally during no-transmission periods and were analysed longitudinally across acute febrile malaria episodes. Samples from controlled-infection subjects were taken at baseline, right before selected infections, and 21 days after each infection. Four controlled human malaria infections were administered to five malaria-naive U.S. adults over roughly 600 days by bites from P. falciparum NF54-infected Anopheles stephensi mosquitoes. Results the study describes overall, beyond this receptor: In Vdelta2-negative, largely Vdelta1+, gammadelta TCR repertoires, repeated controlled infections appeared to drive waves of new clonotype selection. Analysis of inter-individual variability in gammadelta T cell responses was limited by the small size of the controlled-infection cohort. Vgamma9/Vdelta2+ TCR repertoires kept a highly stable polyclonal repertoire across time and infection, and many TCRgamma sequences overlapped between individuals. Vdelta2-negative gammadelta TCR repertoires from Malian children appeared more clonally expanded, less diverse and less shared than those of Australian children. Generalizability was limited because the Malian cohort came from a small rural village made up predominantly of one ethnic group.

Reading from cysteine to phenylalanine, the CDR3 counts 17 amino acids. The only DNA kept is the CDR3, 51 bases in frame from the first base. According to the germline V gene, CDR1 reads GEAIGNYY and CDR2 reads EKD. Library generation was performed with multiplex PCR. This sample was sequenced with an Illumina MiSeq. Every sorted gammadelta T cell sample had both its TCR gamma (TRG) and TCR delta (TRD) chains sequenced. For the original study's pipeline: The repertoire analyses drew on clonotype tree plots, the accumulated frequency of the top 20 clonotypes, and diversity index (DI) and D75 metrics. The public reads were reprocessed by TCRdb using CATT, and rows of matching DNA were later combined. The V and J calls reflect TCRdb's pipeline rather than the authors' work. For this sample the table gives tens of thousands of delta-chain clones, of which approximately 1.5% were detected only once. The leading ten clones occupy about 9.1% of the sample.

Of note for this clone: What antigen it recognizes has not been identified. A far larger clone is one base from this, pointing to a likely read error. The sample has other DNA sequences that encode this CDR3 too.

Vgamma9/Vdelta2+ and Vdelta2-negative gammadelta T cell populations were flow-sorted from peripheral blood mononuclear cells for bulk TCR repertoire analysis. The specimen sequenced was gamma-delta T cells from blood. The TCR originated in a pool of human donors (malaria-infected and uninfected, not separated). The V gene call is TRDV2, and the J gene call is absent; the table names TRDD3, a call not compared with the DNA. The CDR3 protein is CACFLLGDRGKTDKLIF. The DNA sequence is as follows: TGTGCCTGTTTTCTACTGGGGGATAGAGGAAAGACCGATAAACTCATCTTC.